These 2 T cell receptor beta chains share one sample of origin, sequenced in a study of T cells after yellow fever vaccination. MiXCR, applied by TCRdb to the 5' RACE reads, yields one record per CDR3 protein. The table has some 400,000 distinct CDR3 sequences, around a sixth seen once. The sample consisted of PBMCs, taken before the yellow fever booster vaccination. The receptor source for this set is a man aged 18 to 29 who received the YFV17D yellow fever vaccine.

This clonotype appeared a few times. This sequence joins TRBV29-1 and TRBJ1-2; 8 bases line up with TRBD1. The CDR3 is 13 amino acids. V lost 4 bases and J lost 3; bases outside the gene matches: 4. Per germline, CDR1 SQVTM and CDR2 ANQGSEA. The CDR3 is CSVGQGMDYGYTF. In nucleotides, the CDR3 is TGCAGCGTTGGACAGGGGATGGACTATGGCTACACCTTC.

The V gene is TRBV10-3, the J gene TRBJ2-3, with D possibly being TRBD2 (7 bases). Germline values: CDR1 ENHRY, CDR2 SYGVKD. The CDR3 is 13 residues long. V lost 7 bases, J lost 3 bases, and 11 bases lay in between. The CDR3, as DNA: TGTGCCATCATGGGGGGGCTGACAGATACGCAGTATTTT. This translates into CAIMGGLTDTQYF.